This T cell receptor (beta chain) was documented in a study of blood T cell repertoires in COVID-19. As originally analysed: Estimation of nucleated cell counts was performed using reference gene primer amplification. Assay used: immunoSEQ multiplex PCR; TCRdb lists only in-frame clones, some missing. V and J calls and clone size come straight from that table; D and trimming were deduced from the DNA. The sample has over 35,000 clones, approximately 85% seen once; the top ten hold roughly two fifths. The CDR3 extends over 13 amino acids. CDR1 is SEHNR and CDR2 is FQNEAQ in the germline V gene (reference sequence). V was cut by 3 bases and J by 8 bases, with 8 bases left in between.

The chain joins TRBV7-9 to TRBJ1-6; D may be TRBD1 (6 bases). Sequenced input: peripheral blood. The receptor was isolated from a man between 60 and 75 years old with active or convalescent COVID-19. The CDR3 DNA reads TGTGCCAGCAGCTTGGGGGCTTATTCACCCCTCCACTTT. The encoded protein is CASSLGAYSPLHF.